The sequence of this T cell receptor beta chain was determined in a study of a mutant IDH1 vaccine in newly diagnosed glioma. To note about this clone: Its antigen is not identified.

Time point described: week 35, safety follow-up. Alongside topical imiquimod, each dose of vaccine comprised 300 ug of mutant IDH1 20-mer peptide. The method was immunoSEQ multiplex PCR; TCRdb's version includes in-frame clones alone and lacks a portion of them. This table has around 60,000 clones, roughly four fifths appearing once. V was clipped by 3 bases and J by 5 bases; unmatched bases: 5. Germline CDR1 is KGHSH and CDR2 is LQKENI. This CDR3 comprises 14 residues. The chain uses TRBV18 and TRBJ2-5, with 8 bases that match TRBD1. The receptor comes from a middle-aged man with glioma. This specimen consisted of PBMCs, obtained from a glioma patient whose treatment included an IDH1 peptide vaccine. This CDR3 is CASSPLDRVETQYF. The CDR3 region has the DNA TGTGCCAGCTCACCTCTGGACAGGGTGGAGACCCAGTACTTC. Full variable domain (remainder filled in from reference TRBV18 and TRBJ2-5): NAGVMQNPRHLVRRRGQEARLRCSPMKGHSHVYWYRQLPEEGLKFMVYLQKENIIDESGMPKERFSAEFPKEGPSILRIQQVVRGDSAAYFCASSPLDRVETQYFGPGTRLLVL.